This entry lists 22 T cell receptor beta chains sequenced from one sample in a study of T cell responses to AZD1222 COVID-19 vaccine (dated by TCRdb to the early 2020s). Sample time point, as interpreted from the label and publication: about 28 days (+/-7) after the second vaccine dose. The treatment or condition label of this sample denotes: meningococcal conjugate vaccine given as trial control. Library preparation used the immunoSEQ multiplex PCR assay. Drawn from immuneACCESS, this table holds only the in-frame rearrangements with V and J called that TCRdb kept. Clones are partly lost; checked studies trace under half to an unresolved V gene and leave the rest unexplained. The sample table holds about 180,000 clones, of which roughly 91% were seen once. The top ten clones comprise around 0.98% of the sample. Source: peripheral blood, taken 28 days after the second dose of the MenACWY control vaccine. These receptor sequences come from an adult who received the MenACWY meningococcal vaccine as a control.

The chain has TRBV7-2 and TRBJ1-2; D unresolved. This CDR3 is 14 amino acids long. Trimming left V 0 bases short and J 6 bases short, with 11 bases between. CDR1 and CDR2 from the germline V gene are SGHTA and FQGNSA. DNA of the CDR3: TGTGCCAGCAGCTTAGCGCGGGGTTTTGATGGCTACACCTTC. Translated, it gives CASSLARGFDGYTF.

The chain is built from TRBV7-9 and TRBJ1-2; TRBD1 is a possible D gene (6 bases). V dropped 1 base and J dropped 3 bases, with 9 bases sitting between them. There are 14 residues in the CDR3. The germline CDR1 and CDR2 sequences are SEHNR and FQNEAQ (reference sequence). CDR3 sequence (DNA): TGTGCCAGCAGCTTAGGGTCAGGGGACTATGGCTACACCTTC. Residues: CASSLGSGDYGYTF.

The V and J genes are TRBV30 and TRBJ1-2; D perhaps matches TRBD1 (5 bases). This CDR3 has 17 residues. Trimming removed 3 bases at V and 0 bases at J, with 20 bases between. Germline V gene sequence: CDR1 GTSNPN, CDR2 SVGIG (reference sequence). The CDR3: CAWRGLWASGANYGYTF. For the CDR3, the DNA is TGTGCCTGGAGGGGGCTTTGGGCGTCCGGAGCTAACTATGGCTACACCTTC.

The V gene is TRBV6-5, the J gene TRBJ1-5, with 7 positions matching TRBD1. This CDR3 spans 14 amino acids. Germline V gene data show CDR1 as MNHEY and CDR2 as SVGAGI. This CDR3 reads CATKQQGYNQPQHF. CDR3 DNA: TGTGCTACGAAACAACAGGGGTACAATCAGCCCCAGCATTTT.

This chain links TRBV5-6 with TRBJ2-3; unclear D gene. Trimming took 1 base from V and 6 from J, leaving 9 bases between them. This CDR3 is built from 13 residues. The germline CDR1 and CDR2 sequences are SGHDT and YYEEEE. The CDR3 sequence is CASSLTHLDTQYF. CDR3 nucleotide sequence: TGTGCCAGCAGCTTGACCCACCTGGATACGCAGTATTTT.

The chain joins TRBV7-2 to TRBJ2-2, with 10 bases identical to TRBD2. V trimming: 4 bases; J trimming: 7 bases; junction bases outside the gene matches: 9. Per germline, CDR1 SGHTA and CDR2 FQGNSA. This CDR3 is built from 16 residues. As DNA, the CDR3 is TGTGCCAGCAGCTACGGGACTAGCGTCTCTCTCGGGGAGCTGTTTTTT. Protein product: CASSYGTSVSLGELFF.

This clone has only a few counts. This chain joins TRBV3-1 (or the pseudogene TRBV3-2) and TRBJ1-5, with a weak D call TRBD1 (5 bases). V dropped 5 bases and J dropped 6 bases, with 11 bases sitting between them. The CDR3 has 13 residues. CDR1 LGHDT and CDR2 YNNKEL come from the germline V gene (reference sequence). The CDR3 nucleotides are TGTGCCAGCAGCGAAGCCGGGGGTCAGCCCCAGCATTTT. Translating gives CASSEAGGQPQHF.

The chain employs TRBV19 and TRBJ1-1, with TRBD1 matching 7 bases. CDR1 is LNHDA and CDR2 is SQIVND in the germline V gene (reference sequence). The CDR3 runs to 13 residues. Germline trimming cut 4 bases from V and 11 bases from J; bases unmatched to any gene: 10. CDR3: CASSTQTGMHAFF. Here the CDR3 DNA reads TGTGCCAGTAGTACCCAGACAGGGATGCATGCTTTCTTT. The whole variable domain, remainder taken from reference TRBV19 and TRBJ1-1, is DGGITQSPKYLFRKEGQNVTLSCEQNLNHDAMYWYRQDPGQGLRLIYYSQIVNDFQKGDIAEGYSVSREKKESFPLTVTSAQKNPTAFYLCASSTQTGMHAFFGQGTRLTVV.

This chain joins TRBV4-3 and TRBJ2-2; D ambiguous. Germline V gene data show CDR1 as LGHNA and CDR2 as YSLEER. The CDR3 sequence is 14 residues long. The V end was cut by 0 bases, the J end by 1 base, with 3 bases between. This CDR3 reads CASSQEVNTGELFF. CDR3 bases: TGCGCCAGCAGCCAAGAGGTGAACACCGGGGAGCTGTTTTTT.

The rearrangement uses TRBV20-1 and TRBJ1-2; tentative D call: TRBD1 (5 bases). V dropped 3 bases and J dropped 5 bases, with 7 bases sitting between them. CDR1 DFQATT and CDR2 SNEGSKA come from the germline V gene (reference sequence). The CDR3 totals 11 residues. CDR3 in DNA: TGCAGTGCTAGGACAGATTATGGCTACACCTTC. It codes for CSARTDYGYTF.

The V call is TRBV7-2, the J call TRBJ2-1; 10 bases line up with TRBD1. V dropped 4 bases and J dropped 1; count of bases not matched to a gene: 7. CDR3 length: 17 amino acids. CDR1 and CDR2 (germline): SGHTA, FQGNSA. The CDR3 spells CASSSRWDRGSYNEQFF. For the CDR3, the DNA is TGTGCCAGCAGCTCCCGGTGGGACAGGGGTTCCTACAATGAGCAGTTCTTC. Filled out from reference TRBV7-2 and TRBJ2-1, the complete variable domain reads GAGVSQSPSNKVTEKGKDVELRCDPISGHTALYWYRQSLGQGLEFLIYFQGNSAPDKSGLPSDRFSAERTGGSVSTLTIQRTQQEDSAVYLCASSSRWDRGSYNEQFFGPGTRLTVL.

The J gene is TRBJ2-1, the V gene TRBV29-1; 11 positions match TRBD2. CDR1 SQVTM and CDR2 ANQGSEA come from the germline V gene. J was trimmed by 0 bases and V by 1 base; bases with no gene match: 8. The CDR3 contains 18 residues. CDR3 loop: CSVEAFTSGGSSYNEQFF. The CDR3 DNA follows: TGCAGCGTTGAAGCGTTTACTAGCGGGGGAAGCTCCTACAATGAGCAGTTCTTC.

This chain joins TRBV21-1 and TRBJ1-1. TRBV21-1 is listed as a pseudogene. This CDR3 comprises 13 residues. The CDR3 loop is CASEWEQWTEAFF. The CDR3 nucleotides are TGTGCCAGCGAGTGGGAACAATGGACTGAAGCTTTCTTT.

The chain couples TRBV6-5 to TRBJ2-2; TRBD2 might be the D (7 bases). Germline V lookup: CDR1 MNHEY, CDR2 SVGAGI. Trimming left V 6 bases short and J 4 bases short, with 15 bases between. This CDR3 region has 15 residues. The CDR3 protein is CASSRGAELTGELFF. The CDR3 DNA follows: TGTGCCAGCAGCCGGGGGGCCGAACTCACCGGGGAGCTGTTTTTT.

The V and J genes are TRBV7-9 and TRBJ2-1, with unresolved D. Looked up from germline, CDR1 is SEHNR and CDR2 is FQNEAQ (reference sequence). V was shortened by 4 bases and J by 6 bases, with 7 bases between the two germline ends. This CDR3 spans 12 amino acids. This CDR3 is CASSSLGNEQFF. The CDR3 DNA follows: TGTGCCAGCAGCTCTTTAGGCAATGAGCAGTTCTTC.

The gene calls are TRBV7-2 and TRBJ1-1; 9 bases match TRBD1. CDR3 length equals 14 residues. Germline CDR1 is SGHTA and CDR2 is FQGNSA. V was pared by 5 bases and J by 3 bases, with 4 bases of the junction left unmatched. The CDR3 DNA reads TGTGCCAGCAGCGTCGGACAGGGGCACACTGAAGCTTTCTTT. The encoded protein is CASSVGQGHTEAFF.

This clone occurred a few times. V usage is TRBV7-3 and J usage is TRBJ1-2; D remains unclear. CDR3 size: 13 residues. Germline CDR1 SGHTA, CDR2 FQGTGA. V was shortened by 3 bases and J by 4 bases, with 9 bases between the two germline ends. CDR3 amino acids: CASSFAQSYGYTF. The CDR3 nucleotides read TGTGCCAGCAGCTTCGCACAAAGCTATGGCTACACCTTC. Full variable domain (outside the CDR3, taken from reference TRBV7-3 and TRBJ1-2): GAGVSQTPSNKVTEKGKYVELRCDPISGHTALYWYRQSLGQGPEFLIYFQGTGAADDSGLPNDRFFAVRPEGSVSTLKIQRTERGDSAVYLCASSFAQSYGYTFGSGTRLTVV.

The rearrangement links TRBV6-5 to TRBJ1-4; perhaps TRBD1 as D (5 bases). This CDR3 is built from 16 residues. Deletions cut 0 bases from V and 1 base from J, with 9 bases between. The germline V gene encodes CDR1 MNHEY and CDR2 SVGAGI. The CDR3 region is CASSYSNQGTNEKLFF. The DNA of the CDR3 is TGTGCCAGCAGTTACTCGAATCAGGGAACTAATGAAAAACTGTTTTTT.

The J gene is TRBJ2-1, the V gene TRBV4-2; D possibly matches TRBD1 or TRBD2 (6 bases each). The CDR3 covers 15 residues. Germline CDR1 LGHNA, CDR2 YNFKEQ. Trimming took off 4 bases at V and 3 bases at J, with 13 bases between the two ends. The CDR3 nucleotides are TGTGCCAGCAGCCTAAGGGGGGAAGTCTACAATGAGCAGTTCTTC. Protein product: CASSLRGEVYNEQFF.

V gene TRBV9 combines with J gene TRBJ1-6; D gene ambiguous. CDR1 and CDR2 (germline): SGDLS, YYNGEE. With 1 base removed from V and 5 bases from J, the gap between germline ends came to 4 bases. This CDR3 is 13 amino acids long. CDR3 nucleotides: TGTGCCAGCAGCGTAAGGGATAATTCACCCCTCCACTTT. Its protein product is CASSVRDNSPLHF.

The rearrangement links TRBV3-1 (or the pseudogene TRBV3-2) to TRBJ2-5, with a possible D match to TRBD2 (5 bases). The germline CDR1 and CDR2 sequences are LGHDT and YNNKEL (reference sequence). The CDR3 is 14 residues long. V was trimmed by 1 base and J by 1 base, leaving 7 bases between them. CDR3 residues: CASSQGGVQETQYF. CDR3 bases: TGTGCCAGCAGCCAAGGGGGAGTCCAAGAGACCCAGTACTTC.

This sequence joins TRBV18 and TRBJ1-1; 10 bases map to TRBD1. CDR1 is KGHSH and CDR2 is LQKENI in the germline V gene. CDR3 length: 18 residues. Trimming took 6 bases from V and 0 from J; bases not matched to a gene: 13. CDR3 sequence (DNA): TGTGCCAGCTCGTCACGTTGGACAGGGGGAATTATGAACACTGAAGCTTTCTTT. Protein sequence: CASSSRWTGGIMNTEAFF.